One and the same sample provided the 27 T cell receptor beta chains below, sequenced in a study of OX40 agonist ivuxolimab in advanced cancers. The repertoire was sequenced with immunoSEQ multiplex PCR; TCRdb's copy has only in-frame clones and lacks some. The sample holds more than 9,500 clones; around 81% are singletons and the top ten take roughly 19%. The starting material was CD4+ or CD8+ T cells sorted from blood, obtained in a trial of the OX40 agonist ivuxolimab. These TCRs come from an adult with an advanced solid tumor such as melanoma, head and neck, liver or kidney cancer.

This clone showed up just once. The rearrangement uses TRBV19 and TRBJ1-1; maybe TRBD1 (6 bases). CDR1 LNHDA and CDR2 SQIVND come from the germline V gene (reference sequence). V gave up 2 bases and J gave up 3 bases, with 13 bases separating them. CDR3 length: 15 residues. The chain's CDR3 is CASSITGGLYTEAFF. DNA of the CDR3: TGTGCCAGTAGTATAACCGGGGGGCTGTACACTGAAGCTTTCTTT.

V usage is TRBV27 and J usage is TRBJ2-7; D remains unclear. The CDR3 totals 15 residues. Germline CDR1 is MNHEY and CDR2 is SMNVEV (reference sequence). Trimming removed 4 bases from V and 0 bases from J, with 13 bases in between. The CDR3 loop reads CASSSPLSFSYEQYF. The CDR3 region has the DNA TGTGCCAGCAGTTCCCCCCTTAGTTTCTCCTACGAGCAGTACTTC.

This clone was recorded a few times. CDR3 DNA: TGTGCCAGCAGTTCCCAGGGGTCGAGAGGCTACACCTTC. Translation: CASSSQGSRGYTF. V usage is TRBV27 and J usage is TRBJ1-2; a weak D match, TRBD1 (6 bases). Between the trimmed V and J ends, which lost 4 bases and 8 bases, there was a span of 14 bases. This CDR3 region has 13 residues. Germline assignment: CDR1 MNHEY and CDR2 SMNVEV (reference sequence).

The chain joins TRBV6-5 to TRBJ2-7; D is possibly TRBD1 or TRBD2 (5 bases each). This CDR3 region has 13 residues. Deletions cut 1 base from V and 6 bases from J, with 10 bases between. Per germline, CDR1 MNHEY and CDR2 SVGAGI. In DNA, the CDR3 is TGTGCCAGCAGTTACTGGGGACCCTCCGAGCAGTACTTC. Its translation: CASSYWGPSEQYF.

The rearrangement uses TRBV2 and TRBJ2-1, with 7 bases aligning to TRBD2. Trimming at V came to 4 bases and at J to 1 base, leaving 7 bases not matched to a gene. Germline V CDR1 and CDR2: SNHLY, FYNNEI. The CDR3 has 16 residues. CDR3 region: CASSAHAGDSYNEQFF. The CDR3 nucleotides are TGTGCCAGCAGTGCTCACGCGGGGGATTCCTACAATGAGCAGTTCTTC.

This clone turned up a few times. The chain joins TRBV5-6 to TRBJ1-2; 9 nucleotides match TRBD1. This CDR3 region has 14 residues. V shed 3 bases, J shed 4 bases, and the junction held 4 bases outside the gene matches. Germline CDR1 and CDR2: SGHDT and YYEEEE. CDR3 sequence reads: CASSWGTGSYGYTF. CDR3 DNA: TGTGCCAGCAGCTGGGGGACAGGGAGCTATGGCTACACCTTC.

The chain is built from TRBV6-5 and TRBJ2-3; no clear D gene. The CDR3 is made up of 11 amino acids. The V end lost 5 bases, the J end lost 2 bases, and 2 bases lay between the germline ends. CDR1 MNHEY and CDR2 SVGAGI come from the germline V gene. The CDR3 DNA follows: TGTGCCAGCAGTAACACAGATACGCAGTATTTT. Amino acid sequence: CASSNTDTQYF.

The genes are TRBV11-2 and TRBJ2-7; a possible D gene is TRBD2 (6 bases). The germline CDR1 and CDR2 sequences are SGHAT and FQNNGV. There are 15 residues in the CDR3. V was clipped by 1 base and J by 2 bases, with 12 bases between them. The CDR3 loop is CASSLGAGLAYEQYF. The CDR3 nucleotides read TGTGCCAGCAGCTTAGGCGCGGGACTGGCCTACGAGCAGTACTTC. The full variable domain, its missing parts supplied by reference TRBV11-2 and TRBJ2-7, is EAGVAQSPRYKIIEKRQSVAFWCNPISGHATLYWYQQILGQGPKLLIQFQNNGVVDDSQLPKDRFSAERLKGVDSTLKIQPAKLEDSAVYLCASSLGAGLAYEQYFGPGTRLTVT.

The chain employs TRBV12-5 and TRBJ1-1; D unclear. There are 13 residues in the CDR3. In germline, CDR1 is LGHNT, CDR2 FRNRAP. V was trimmed by 2 bases and J by 6 bases, leaving 10 bases between them. The chain's CDR3 is CASGLIPTAEAFF. The CDR3 nucleotides read TGTGCTAGTGGTTTGATCCCGACGGCTGAAGCTTTCTTT.

CDR3 in amino acids: CASSLALAGALTDTQYF. In nucleotides, the CDR3 is TGTGCCAGCAGCTTAGCCCTAGCGGGGGCCCTCACAGATACGCAGTATTTT. The chain joins TRBV7-8 to TRBJ2-3; 10 nucleotides line up with TRBD2. Germline CDR1 SGHVS, CDR2 FQNEAQ. The CDR3 spans 17 residues. Losses at the gene ends were 0 bases for V and 2 bases for J; bases not matched to a gene: 5.

This clone was observed a handful of times. The chain joins TRBV7-9 to TRBJ2-7, with D possibly matching TRBD1 (7 bases). The CDR3 runs to 14 residues. V was trimmed by 6 bases and J by 2 bases, leaving 14 bases between them. Germline V CDR1 and CDR2: SEHNR, FQNEAQ (reference sequence). CDR3 DNA sequence: TGTGCCAGCAGGCCGGGACAGCGGGCCTACGAGCAGTACTTC. This sequence encodes CASRPGQRAYEQYF. The full variable domain, rest sourced from reference TRBV7-9 and TRBJ2-7, is DTGVSQNPRHKITKRGQNVTFRCDPISEHNRLYWYRQTLGQGPEFLTYFQNEAQLEKSRLLSDRFSAERPKGSFSTLEIQRTEQGDSAMYLCASRPGQRAYEQYFGPGTRLTVT.

This chain joins TRBV5-1 and TRBJ2-1; D may correspond to TRBD1 or TRBD2 (5 bases each). The CDR3 is made up of 15 amino acids. The ends were cut back, 0 bases at V and 0 bases at J, with 7 bases in the middle. Germline CDR1 and CDR2: SGHRS and YFSETQ. CDR3 sequence reads: CASSLEGRSYNEQFF. For the CDR3, the DNA is TGCGCCAGCAGCTTGGAGGGACGCTCCTACAATGAGCAGTTCTTC.

This clone is medium-sized. The V call is TRBV2, the J call TRBJ1-1; 7 nucleotides match TRBD1. The junction had 5 bases not matched to a gene; V was cut back by 6 bases and J by 1 base. From germline, CDR1 is SNHLY and CDR2 FYNNEI. CDR3 length equals 14 residues. CDR3 in amino acids: CASRPGQQNTEAFF. The DNA of the CDR3 is TGTGCCAGCAGACCGGGACAGCAGAACACTGAAGCTTTCTTT.

This clone appeared once. The chain is built from TRBV11-2 and TRBJ1-2; the D gene is possibly TRBD1 (5 bases). Trimming cost V 3 bases and J 4 bases, with 15 bases left between them. Per germline, CDR1 SGHAT and CDR2 FQNNGV. The CDR3 contains 15 residues. CDR3 in DNA: TGTGCCAGCAGCTTCGAACAGGCCTCGCTCTATGGCTACACCTTC. It codes for CASSFEQASLYGYTF.

The CDR3 bases are TGTGCCAGCAGCGTAGGAGGGACTAGCGGGGCACGGGGCACCGGGGAGCTGTTTTTT. It yields the protein CASSVGGTSGARGTGELFF. The chain recombines TRBV9 with TRBJ2-2, with 13 bases that match TRBD2. Looked up from germline, CDR1 is SGDLS and CDR2 is YYNGEE. V shed 0 bases and J 4 bases; nucleotides not matched to a gene: 9. This CDR3 is 19 amino acids long.

The chain is built from TRBV12-1 and TRBJ2-6; the DNA was not compared with TRBD2, the D call given in the table. TRBV12-1 is a pseudogene locus. The CDR3 loop spans 19 amino acids. CDR3 nucleotide sequence: TGTGCCAGCAGCCCTCCGGGACTAGCGGGGAGCTCTGGGGCCAACGTCCTGACTTTC. This gives the protein CASSPPGLAGSSGANVLTF.

The chain employs TRBV27 and TRBJ2-3; the match to TRBD2 covers 8 bases. The CDR3 spans 18 residues. Germline CDR1 reads MNHEY; CDR2 reads SMNVEV (reference sequence). With 2 bases clipped from V and 5 bases from J, the junction kept 15 bases outside the gene matches. The DNA of the CDR3 is TGTGCCAGCAGTTTAAACTATGGAGCGGGAGCTGGGGGAGATACGCAGTATTTT. This sequence encodes CASSLNYGAGAGGDTQYF.

This clone appeared once. The J gene is TRBJ1-2, the V gene TRBV5-6, with D unclear. Germline-derived CDR1 and CDR2 are SGHDT and YYEEEE. V was shortened by 2 bases and J by 2 bases, with 4 bases between the two germline ends. The CDR3 extends over 12 amino acids. CDR3 protein: CASSFRNYGYTF. Here the CDR3 DNA reads TGTGCCAGCAGCTTCCGGAACTATGGCTACACCTTC. The full variable domain, rest sourced from reference TRBV5-6 and TRBJ1-2, is DAGVTQSPTHLIKTRGQQVTLRCSPKSGHDTVSWYQQALGQGPQFIFQYYEEEERQRGNFPDRFSGHQFPNYSSELNVNALLLGDSALYLCASSFRNYGYTFGSGTRLTVV.

In DNA form, the CDR3 reads TGTGCCAGCAGCGTAGGGGGGCTCAGCTACGAGCAGTACTTC. It codes for CASSVGGLSYEQYF. The rearrangement uses TRBV9 and TRBJ2-7; tentative D call: TRBD1 (6 bases). Germline V gives CDR1 SGDLS, CDR2 YYNGEE. Trimming pared 0 bases from V and 3 bases from J, leaving 10 bases between. CDR3 length: 14 amino acids. Together with reference TRBV9 and TRBJ2-7, the CDR3 gives the full variable domain: DSGVTQTPKHLITATGQRVTLRCSPRSGDLSVYWYQQSLDQGLQFLIQYYNGEERAKGNILERFSAQQFPDLHSELNLSSLELGDSALYFCASSVGGLSYEQYFGPGTRLTVT.

This clone showed up just a few times. The chain combines TRBV11-2 with TRBJ1-1; D is perhaps TRBD1 (5 bases). This CDR3 is 15 amino acids long. The germline gives CDR1 SGHAT, CDR2 FQNNGV. Trimming removed 5 bases from V and 0 bases from J, with 13 bases in between. DNA of the CDR3: TGTGCCAGCAGCCCCCTCCAGGGAATGAACACTGAAGCTTTCTTT. Translated: CASSPLQGMNTEAFF.

CDR3 DNA: TGTGCCAGCAGTCCGGGGGGAGGTTACAATGAGCAGTTCTTC. This gives the protein CASSPGGGYNEQFF. The genes are TRBV27 and TRBJ2-1; TRBD2 aligns across 7 bases. J was trimmed by 4 bases and V by 5 bases; bases with no gene match: 5. Germline V gene data show CDR1 as MNHEY and CDR2 as SMNVEV (reference sequence). The CDR3 consists of 14 residues.

The V call is TRBV19, the J call TRBJ2-1; D unresolved. The germline V gene encodes CDR1 LNHDA and CDR2 SQIVND (reference sequence). With 5 bases removed from V and 4 bases from J, the gap between germline ends came to 6 bases. This CDR3 comprises 12 residues. CDR3 sequence (DNA): TGTGCCAGTAGTGCGTGGTACAATGAGCAGTTCTTC. Residues: CASSAWYNEQFF.

This clone came up a few times. This chain joins TRBV7-8 and TRBJ1-5; D is unclear. Germline V gives CDR1 SGHVS, CDR2 FQNEAQ. This CDR3 comprises 18 residues. V was cut by 5 bases and J by 2 bases, with 22 bases left in between. CDR3 region: CASSPLGLGPPGNQPQHF. In DNA, the CDR3 is TGTGCCAGCAGCCCCCTTGGTCTCGGGCCTCCCGGCAATCAGCCCCAGCATTTT. Drawing the rest from reference TRBV7-8 and TRBJ1-5, the complete variable domain is GAGVSQSPRYKVAKRGQDVALRCDPISGHVSLFWYQQALGQGPEFLTYFQNEAQLDKSGLPSDRFFAERPEGSVSTLKIQRTQQEDSAVYLCASSPLGLGPPGNQPQHFGDGTRLSIL.

V is TRBV10-1 and J is TRBJ1-1, with D hard to call. V was shortened by 0 bases and J by 6 bases, with 11 bases between the two germline ends. The length of the CDR3 is 14 residues. Germline V gene data show CDR1 as WNHNN and CDR2 as SYGVQD (reference sequence). This CDR3 is CASSESTGSPEAFF. The DNA of the CDR3 is TGCGCCAGCAGTGAGTCGACCGGGAGCCCTGAAGCTTTCTTT.

A single count supports this clone. V gene TRBV7-9 combines with J gene TRBJ2-3; maybe TRBD2 (5 bases). Per germline, CDR1 SEHNR and CDR2 FQNEAQ (reference sequence). Trimming shortened V by 2 bases and J by 0 bases, and 9 bases separated the two germline ends. This CDR3 contains 15 residues. CDR3 protein: CASSLTAASTDTQYF. CDR3 DNA: TGTGCCAGCAGCTTAACAGCGGCTAGCACAGATACGCAGTATTTT. The whole variable domain, filled in from reference TRBV7-9 and TRBJ2-3, reads DTGVSQNPRHKITKRGQNVTFRCDPISEHNRLYWYRQTLGQGPEFLTYFQNEAQLEKSRLLSDRFSAERPKGSFSTLEIQRTEQGDSAMYLCASSLTAASTDTQYFGPGTRLTVL.

The rearrangement joins TRBV4-1 to TRBJ2-2, with D uncertain. V lost 3 bases and J lost 0, with 5 bases in between. The germline CDR1 and CDR2 sequences are MGHRA and YSYEKL. This CDR3 contains 14 residues. The CDR3 bases are TGCGCCAGCAGCCACACTGCGAACACCGGGGAGCTGTTTTTT. Translating it yields CASSHTANTGELFF.

The V and J genes are TRBV11-2 and TRBJ2-5, with D possibly TRBD2 on 7 matching bases. Germline values: CDR1 SGHAT, CDR2 FQNNGV. The V end lost 7 bases, the J end lost 5 bases, and 20 bases lay between the germline ends. There are 15 residues in the CDR3. The CDR3 spells CASTTPRGGGETQYF. The CDR3 nucleotides read TGTGCCAGCACCACCCCCCGCGGGGGCGGCGAGACCCAGTACTTC.